One T cell receptor beta chain is described in this entry. Thyroid surgery was performed in patients who had received no treatment beforehand. The source of the sample is a study of metastatic and nonmetastatic thyroid tumors. TCRdb reassembled clones from the PCR reads with MiXCR. The table has about 40,000 clones, about 19% seen once. V lost 3 bases and J 10 bases, leaving 10 bases between the germline ends. From germline, CDR1 is MGHRA and CDR2 YSYEKL. The CDR3 length is 12 residues. The TCR originated in a female donor with papillary thyroid cancer or a benign thyroid nodule (not recorded which). Some clones in this sample may be carry-over from other donors' samples. V is TRBV4-1 and J is TRBJ2-1; D may be TRBD2 (5 bases). Sequenced sample: tumor tissue. Written as DNA, the CDR3 is TGCGCCAGCAGCCAGCGGAGGAGCGAGCAGTTCTTC. The encoded protein is CASSQRRSEQFF.